A selection of T cell receptor beta chains follows, all from one sample in a study of technical replicates of blood from a handful of donors. Clones were read by immunoSEQ multiplex PCR, and TCRdb kept only the in-frame ones, dropping some. The top ten clones hold around 0.18% of a sample with 65,000 to 95,000 clones, approximately 96% of them seen once. The sequenced sample consisted of T cells isolated from PBMCs. These TCRs come from a human donor in good health. Each CDR3 is given with its conserved first and last residue. D genes are given only for firm matches. Some rows have no size entry. The others give once, few or many, or a class for an expanded clone.

J gene: TRBJ2-7; V gene: TRBV5-1; D gene: TRBD2; clone size: -; CDR3 protein: CASSLGLAGVAYEQYF; CDR3 DNA: TGCGCCAGCAGCTTAGGACTAGCGGGAGTCGCATACGAGCAGTACTTC
J gene: TRBJ2-7; V gene: TRBV5-1; D gene: TRBD2; clone size: -; CDR3 protein: CASSYGLAVNYEQYF; CDR3 DNA: TGCGCCAGCAGCTACGGACTAGCGGTTAATTACGAGCAGTACTTC
J gene: TRBJ1-5; V gene: TRBV6-5; D gene: TRBD1; clone size: -; CDR3 protein: CASSKQGAIQPQHF; CDR3 DNA: TGTGCCAGCAGCAAACAGGGGGCTATTCAGCCCCAGCATTTT
J gene: TRBJ2-5; V gene: TRBV27; D gene: -; clone size: -; CDR3 protein: CASSLLTSQETQYF; CDR3 DNA: TGTGCCAGCAGTTTACTTACTAGCCAAGAGACCCAGTACTTC
J gene: TRBJ2-7; V gene: TRBV2; D gene: TRBD1; clone size: -; CDR3 protein: CASKAGTGTEQYF; CDR3 DNA: TGTGCCAGCAAGGCCGGGACAGGAACAGAGCAGTACTTC
J gene: TRBJ1-5; V gene: TRBV21-1; D gene: -; clone size: -; CDR3 protein: CASSKAYLQGDRNQPQHF; CDR3 DNA: TGTGCCAGCAGCAAAGCTTATCTACAGGGTGATCGCAATCAGCCCCAGCATTTT
J gene: TRBJ2-2; V gene: TRBV7-8; D gene: TRBD2; clone size: -; CDR3 protein: CASSLSWEGPGTGELFF; CDR3 DNA: TGTGCCAGCAGCCTAAGTTGGGAGGGGCCCGGCACCGGGGAGCTGTTTTTT
J gene: TRBJ1-5; V gene: TRBV14; D gene: -; clone size: -; CDR3 protein: CASSHVGGHPQHF; CDR3 DNA: TGTGCCAGCAGCCACGTCGGGGGGCATCCCCAGCATTTT
J gene: TRBJ2-5; V gene: TRBV29-1; D gene: TRBD1; clone size: -; CDR3 protein: CSVGTGVGQETQYF; CDR3 DNA: TGCAGCGTTGGGACAGGGGTGGGGCAAGAGACCCAGTACTTC
J gene: TRBJ2-2; V gene: TRBV6-5; D gene: -; clone size: -; CDR3 protein: CASSTTGELFF; CDR3 DNA: TGTGCCAGCAGTACAACCGGGGAGCTGTTTTTT
J gene: TRBJ2-7; V gene: TRBV5-1; D gene: TRBD1; clone size: once; CDR3 protein: CASSLPGQGPASYEQYF; CDR3 DNA: TGCGCCAGCAGCCTTCCGGGACAGGGGCCCGCCTCCTACGAGCAGTACTTC
J gene: TRBJ2-4; V gene: TRBV28; D gene: -; clone size: -; CDR3 protein: CASREPSGGNIQYF; CDR3 DNA: TGTGCCAGCAGAGAGCCCAGTGGGGGGAACATTCAGTACTTC
J gene: TRBJ1-2; V gene: TRBV11-3; D gene: TRBD1; clone size: once; CDR3 protein: CASGDRPNYGYTF; CDR3 DNA: TGTGCCAGCGGGGACAGGCCTAACTATGGCTACACCTTC